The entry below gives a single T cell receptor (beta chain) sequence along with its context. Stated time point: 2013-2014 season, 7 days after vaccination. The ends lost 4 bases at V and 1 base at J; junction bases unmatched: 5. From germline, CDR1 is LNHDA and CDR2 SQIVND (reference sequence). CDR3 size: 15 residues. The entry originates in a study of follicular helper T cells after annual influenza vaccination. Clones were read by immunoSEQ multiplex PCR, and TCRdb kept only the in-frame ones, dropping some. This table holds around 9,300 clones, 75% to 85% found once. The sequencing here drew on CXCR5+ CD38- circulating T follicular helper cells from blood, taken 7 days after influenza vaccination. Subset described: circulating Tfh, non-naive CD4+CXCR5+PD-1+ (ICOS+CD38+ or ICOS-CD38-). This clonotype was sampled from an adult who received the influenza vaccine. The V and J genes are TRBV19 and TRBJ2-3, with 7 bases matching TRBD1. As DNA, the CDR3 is TGTGCCAGTAGTACCCGGACAGGACGCACAGATACGCAGTATTTT. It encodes CASSTRTGRTDTQYF.